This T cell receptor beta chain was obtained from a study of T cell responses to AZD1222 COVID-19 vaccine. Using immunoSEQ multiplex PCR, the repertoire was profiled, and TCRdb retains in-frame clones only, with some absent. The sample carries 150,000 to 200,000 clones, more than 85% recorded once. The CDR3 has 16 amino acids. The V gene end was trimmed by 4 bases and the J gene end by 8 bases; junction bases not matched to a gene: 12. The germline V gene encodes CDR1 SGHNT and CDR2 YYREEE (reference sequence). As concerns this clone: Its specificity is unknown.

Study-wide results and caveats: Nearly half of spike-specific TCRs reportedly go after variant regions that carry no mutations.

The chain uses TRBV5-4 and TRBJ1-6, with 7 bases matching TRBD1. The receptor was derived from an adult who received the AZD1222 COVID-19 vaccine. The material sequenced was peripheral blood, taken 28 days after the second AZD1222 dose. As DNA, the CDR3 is TGTGCCAGCAGCATCCTGACACAGGGGAGTGATTCACCCCTCCACTTT. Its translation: CASSILTQGSDSPLHF.